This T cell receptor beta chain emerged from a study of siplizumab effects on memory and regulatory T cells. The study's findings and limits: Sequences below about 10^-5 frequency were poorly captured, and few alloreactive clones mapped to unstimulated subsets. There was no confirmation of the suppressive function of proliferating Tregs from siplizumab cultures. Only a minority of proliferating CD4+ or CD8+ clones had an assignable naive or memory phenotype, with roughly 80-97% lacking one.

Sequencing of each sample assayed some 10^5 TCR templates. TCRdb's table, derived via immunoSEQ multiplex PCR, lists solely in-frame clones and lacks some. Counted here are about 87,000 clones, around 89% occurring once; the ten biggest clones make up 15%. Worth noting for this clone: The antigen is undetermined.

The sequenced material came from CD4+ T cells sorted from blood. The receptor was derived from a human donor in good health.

The CDR3 DNA follows: TGTGCCAGCAGCTTTATAGGGGTGGCAGATACGCAGTATTTT. Protein: CASSFIGVADTQYF. The gene calls are TRBV5-6 and TRBJ2-3; D may be TRBD1 (5 bases). V lost 2 bases, J lost 4 bases, and 11 bases lay in between. Germline values: CDR1 SGHDT, CDR2 YYEEEE. The CDR3 is made up of 14 amino acids. Complete variable domain (other parts from reference TRBV5-6 and TRBJ2-3): DAGVTQSPTHLIKTRGQQVTLRCSPKSGHDTVSWYQQALGQGPQFIFQYYEEEERQRGNFPDRFSGHQFPNYSSELNVNALLLGDSALYLCASSFIGVADTQYFGPGTRLTVL.